This T cell receptor beta chain was obtained from a study of blood T cell repertoires in COVID-19. For the study at large: T cells, B-cell-depleted T cells, or PBMCs provided the cDNA or gDNA that served as material.

This CDR3 comprises 15 residues. V gave up 3 bases and J gave up 7 bases, with 15 bases separating them. Germline CDR1 reads SNHLY; CDR2 reads FYNNEI. Using immunoSEQ multiplex PCR, the repertoire was profiled, and TCRdb retains in-frame clones only, with some absent. The table has under 250,000 clones, around four fifths seen once. The TCR was taken from a man in his forties with active or convalescent COVID-19. Sequencing was carried out using peripheral blood. The J gene is TRBJ1-4, the V gene TRBV2; D might be TRBD1 (6 bases). The chain's CDR3 is CASSDGGALGEKLFF. The CDR3 DNA reads as TGTGCCAGCAGTGATGGGGGCGCGCTAGGTGAAAAACTGTTTTTT.